The clone carrying this TCR beta chain was picked up a small number of times. Its cognate antigen is unknown. Each CDR3 protein is one row after TCRdb ran MiXCR on the 5' RACE reads. The table includes about 100,000 distinct CDR3 sequences, about 12% detected once. The entry originates in a study of early T cells in non-severe SARS-CoV-2 infection. Study-wide context: Chains stayed unpaired after sequencing of bulk RNA from unsorted whole blood.

Study conclusions and caveats: Anti-spike CD8 responses were favored by VDJdb matching, which missed private and CD4 specificities.

There are 15 residues in the CDR3. V lost 3 bases to trimming and J lost 3 bases, with 14 bases between them. This chain joins TRBV12-3 or TRBV12-4 and TRBJ1-2, with a weak D call TRBD1 (6 bases). Sequencing used whole blood. This clonotype was obtained from an adult who was a healthcare worker with PCR-confirmed SARS-CoV-2 infection or an uninfected control (not recorded which). CDR3 residues: CASSLSGGGYYGYTF. CDR3 nucleotides: TGTGCCAGCAGTTTGTCGGGAGGGGGTTACTATGGCTACACCTTC.